This is a list of T cell receptor beta chains from one sample in a study of cytomegalovirus exposure and HLA in healthy donors. Generated by immunoSEQ multiplex PCR, the TCRdb table keeps only in-frame clones and is missing some. This repertoire shows around 90,000 clones, approximately 64% found once; its top ten account for roughly 21%. Sequencing used PBMCs. These receptors all stem from a woman aged 45-59 years in good health and CMV-seropositive. Both conserved end residues are part of each CDR3. A D gene is named only where the DNA matches it firmly. Only part of the rows carry a size: once, few, many, or a class if the clone is expanded.

size	V	D	J	CDR3	DNA
-	TRBV6-4	-	TRBJ1-2	CASSDPLWGGYGYTF	TGTGCCAGCAGTGACCCCTTATGGGGCGGCTATGGCTACACCTTC
few	TRBV11-3	-	TRBJ2-3	CASSSGTGLSTDTQYF	TGTGCCAGCAGCTCAGGGACTGGTCTGAGCACAGATACGCAGTATTTT
-	TRBV28	TRBD1	TRBJ1-5	CASSLGGTGVQPQHF	TGTGCCAGCAGTTTAGGGGGGACAGGGGTTCAGCCCCAGCATTTT
-	TRBV30	TRBD2	TRBJ2-7	CAWSVPGGRPYEQYF	TGTGCCTGGAGTGTCCCGGGGGGAAGACCCTACGAGCAGTACTTC
-	TRBV6-6	-	TRBJ2-2	CASSPDSQGWELFF	TGTGCCAGCAGTCCTGATTCCCAGGGGTGGGAGCTGTTTTTT
-	TRBV5-6	-	TRBJ2-1	CASSFGRGPREQFF	TGTGCCAGCAGCTTTGGGCGGGGGCCTAGGGAGCAGTTCTTC
-	TRBV29-1	-	TRBJ1-3	CSVEGGQGISGNTIYF	TGCAGCGTTGAAGGTGGGCAGGGCATTTCTGGAAACACCATATATTTT
-	TRBV18	TRBD1	TRBJ2-7	CASSPPATGDTYEQYF	TGTGCCAGCTCACCACCCGCGACAGGGGACACCTACGAGCAGTACTTC
-	TRBV28	TRBD1	TRBJ1-1	CASSSVTGRSVNTEAFF	TGTGCCAGCAGTTCTGTGACAGGGAGATCCGTGAACACTGAAGCTTTCTTT
-	TRBV2	TRBD2	TRBJ2-5	CASSERGLAGGGTQYF	TGTGCCAGCAGTGAACGGGGCCTAGCGGGAGGAGGGACCCAGTACTTC
-	TRBV7-9	-	TRBJ2-2	CSSSLVGARTGELFF	TGTTCCAGCAGCTTAGTAGGGGCCCGGACCGGGGAGCTGTTTTTT
-	TRBV7-2	TRBD2	TRBJ2-2	CASSISGGGGELFF	TGTGCCAGCAGCATCAGCGGGGGGGGCGGGGAGCTGTTTTTT
-	TRBV5-1	TRBD2	TRBJ2-1	CASSLEIREGNEQFF	TGCGCCAGCAGCTTGGAGATCAGGGAGGGGAATGAGCAGTTCTTC
-	TRBV29-1	TRBD1	TRBJ1-2	CSVVNTGDHYGYTF	TGCAGCGTTGTTAATACAGGGGACCACTATGGCTACACCTTC
-	TRBV19	-	TRBJ2-7	CASSMSREVFREQYF	TGTGCCAGTAGTATGTCCAGGGAAGTTTTTAGGGAGCAGTACTTC
-	TRBV28	-	TRBJ1-2	CASSSPRANYGYTF	TGTGCCAGCAGTTCTCCCAGGGCGAACTATGGCTACACCTTC
-	TRBV5-1	-	TRBJ1-4	CASSYWSTGINEKLFF	TGCGCCAGCAGCTATTGGTCGACAGGCATTAATGAAAAACTGTTTTTT
-	TRBV6-5	TRBD2	TRBJ2-7	CASSNPSGVFYEQYF	TGTGCCAGCAGTAATCCTAGCGGGGTCTTCTACGAGCAGTACTTC
-	TRBV5-1	TRBD1	TRBJ2-3	CASSPDRATTDTQYF	TGCGCCAGCAGCCCCGACAGGGCAACCACAGATACGCAGTATTTT
-	TRBV5-1	TRBD1	TRBJ2-7	CASSLGQGASSYEQYF	TGCGCCAGCAGCTTGGGACAGGGGGCAAGCTCCTACGAGCAGTACTTC
-	TRBV4-1	-	TRBJ1-2	CASSQAGGTDYGYTF	TGCGCCAGCAGCCAAGCGGGAGGGACCGACTATGGCTACACCTTC
-	TRBV2	-	TRBJ2-1	CASAPGHSSYNEQFF	TGTGCCAGCGCCCCGGGACATAGCTCCTACAATGAGCAGTTCTTC
few	TRBV4-3	-	TRBJ1-4	CASSQEGSVATNEKLFF	TGCGCCAGCAGCCAAGAAGGTAGCGTTGCAACTAATGAAAAACTGTTTTTT
-	TRBV2	-	TRBJ1-6	CASVRVTGSPLHF	TGTGCTTCGGTCAGGGTTACGGGTTCACCCCTCCACTTT
once	TRBV28	-	TRBJ1-2	CASAGGNYGYTF	TGTGCCAGTGCGGGGGGGAACTATGGCTACACCTTC
-	TRBV5-1	-	TRBJ2-5	CASSFTRGRETQYF	TGCGCCAGCAGCTTCACCCGGGGTAGGGAGACCCAGTACTTC
-	TRBV19	TRBD2	TRBJ2-3	CASSMTAGNTDTQYF	TGTGCCAGTAGTATGACAGCGGGGAACACAGATACGCAGTATTTT
few	TRBV4-1	TRBD1	TRBJ1-2	CASSHEGQGFRGYTF	TGCGCCAGCAGCCACGAGGGACAGGGGTTCCGGGGCTACACCTTC
-	TRBV7-9	TRBD1	TRBJ2-5	CASSPQKGQGRGETQYF	TGTGCCAGCAGCCCTCAAAAGGGACAGGGGAGAGGAGAGACCCAGTACTTC
-	TRBV9	-	TRBJ1-1	CASSVGGGSGEAFF	TGTGCCAGCAGCGTAGGGGGGGGATCGGGTGAAGCTTTCTTT
once	TRBV4-3	-	TRBJ1-4	CASSPYGGVEKLFF	TGCGCCAGCAGCCCATACGGGGGGGTTGAAAAACTGTTTTTT
few	TRBV7-9	-	TRBJ1-4	CASSPREGTNEKLFF	TGTGCCAGCAGCCCTAGGGAGGGGACTAATGAAAAACTGTTTTTT
-	TRBV7-9	-	TRBJ2-3	CASSPTRTQYF	TGTGCCAGCAGCCCCACTAGAACACAGTATTTT
-	TRBV19	-	TRBJ2-4	CASTDFVAKNIQYF	TGTGCCAGTACTGACTTTGTAGCCAAAAACATTCAGTACTTC
-	TRBV27	TRBD1	TRBJ2-7	CASSPSTGDRSYEQYF	TGTGCCAGCAGTCCGTCGACTGGGGACAGGTCCTACGAGCAGTACTTC
once	TRBV2	-	TRBJ1-1	CASLPAANTEAFF	TGTGCCAGCCTGCCGGCAGCGAACACTGAGGCTTTCTTT
-	TRBV9	-	TRBJ1-1	CASSVEDSTTEAFF	TGTGCCAGCAGCGTAGAAGACAGTACCACTGAAGCTTTCTTT
few	TRBV4-3	-	TRBJ1-2	CASSQERSGDNGYTF	TGCGCCAGCAGCCAAGAGCGCTCGGGGGATAATGGCTACACCTTC
-	TRBV6-5	-	TRBJ1-4	CASTGGREGGEKLFF	TGTGCCAGCACAGGAGGGAGGGAGGGGGGTGAAAAACTGTTTTTT
few	TRBV25-1	TRBD1	TRBJ2-7	CASRGTGVYEQYF	TGTGCCAGCAGGGGGACAGGAGTTTACGAGCAGTACTTC
-	TRBV5-6	-	TRBJ1-2	CASSRLQGRSEGYTF	TGTGCCAGCAGCAGGCTACAGGGTAGATCGGAAGGCTACACCTTC
-	TRBV6-5	TRBD2	TRBJ2-1	CASSYGGENNEQFF	TGTGCCAGCAGTTATGGGGGGGAGAACAATGAGCAGTTCTTC
-	TRBV6-5	TRBD1	TRBJ1-4	CASSYVRGDEKLFF	TGTGCCAGCAGTTACGTCAGGGGGGATGAAAAACTGTTTTTT
-	TRBV9	-	TRBJ1-6	CASSVDRTYNSPLHF	TGTGCCAGCAGCGTAGACAGGACCTATAATTCACCCCTCCACTTT
-	TRBV7-8	TRBD2	TRBJ2-7	CASSLGAGGRDEQYF	TGTGCCAGCAGCTTAGGGGCGGGGGGACGTGACGAGCAGTACTTC
-	TRBV7-7	-	TRBJ2-5	CASSPLQGFQETQYF	TGTGCCAGCAGCCCCCTTCAGGGTTTCCAAGAGACCCAGTACTTC
-	TRBV4-1	-	TRBJ1-6	CASSQEPGGFSPLHF	TGCGCCAGCAGCCAAGAGCCCGGGGGGTTTTCACCCCTCCACTTT
few	TRBV28	-	TRBJ1-1	CASSPRGEAFF	TGTGCCAGCAGCCCCCGAGGGGAAGCTTTCTTT
once	TRBV5-6	-	TRBJ1-6	CASSFMQNYNSPLHF	TGTGCCAGCAGCTTCATGCAGAACTATAATTCACCCCTCCACTTT